The subject of this entry is one TCR beta chain. Its matching antigen is unknown. These data originate in a study of CD4 T cells in relation to SARS-CoV-2 and coronaviruses. For approximately 10 days, 10^5 sorted CD4+ cells grew with T cell-depleted PBMCs and CEF. Clones were sequenced by immunoSEQ multiplex PCR, and TCRdb holds only the in-frame ones, with some missing. Of roughly 41,000 clones in the sample, approximately 81% were seen once. The sequence derives from an adult with COVID-19. Sequences were obtained from naive CD4+ T cells from PBMCs, cultured in vitro. Subset specified: naive CD4+ T cells isolated by negative enrichment.

In nucleotides, the CDR3 is TGTGCCAGCAGCGTGCTCGGGGGCGGCACAGATACGCAGTATTTT. This sequence encodes CASSVLGGGTDTQYF. The genes are TRBV9 and TRBJ2-3; the D gene could be TRBD1 or TRBD2 (6 bases each). V was pared by 2 bases and J by 1 base, with 11 bases between. The CDR3 consists of 15 residues. The germline gives CDR1 SGDLS, CDR2 YYNGEE.